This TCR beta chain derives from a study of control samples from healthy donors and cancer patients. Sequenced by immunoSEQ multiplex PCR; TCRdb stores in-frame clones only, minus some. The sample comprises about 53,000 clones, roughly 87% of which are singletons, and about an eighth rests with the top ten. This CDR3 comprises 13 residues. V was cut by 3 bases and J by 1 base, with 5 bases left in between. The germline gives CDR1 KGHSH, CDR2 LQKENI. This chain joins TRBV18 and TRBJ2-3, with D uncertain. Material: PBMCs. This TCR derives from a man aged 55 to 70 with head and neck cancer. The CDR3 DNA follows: TGTGCCAGCTCACCCGAGGGCACAGATACGCAGTATTTT. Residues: CASSPEGTDTQYF.